Detailed here is one T cell receptor beta chain. What it binds is not known. This sample is drawn from a study of T cell responses to AZD1222 COVID-19 vaccine. As for the study in general: Second-dose intervals near 4 or 12 weeks were combined.

The germline CDR1 and CDR2 sequences are SQVTM and ANQGSEA. The CDR3 is 9 residues long. V lost 4 bases and J 12 bases, leaving 9 bases between the germline ends. Clones were read by immunoSEQ multiplex PCR, and TCRdb kept only the in-frame ones, dropping some. The data hold 130,000 to 150,000 clones, with 85% to 95% observed a single time. The study, taken as a whole, reports: Vaccine-associated CD4 TCRs ranged over spike, dominating at 160-218 and 743-854. Donors were mostly white British, more females; clonal diversity possibly underestimated.

The sequence was obtained from an adult in good health. The chain is built from TRBV29-1 and TRBJ1-2; unclear D gene. This specimen was peripheral blood, taken on day 0 of AZD1222 vaccination. Written as DNA, the CDR3 is TGCAGCGTTGTTAGTGGAGACACCTTC. The encoded protein is CSVVSGDTF.